Following are 29 T cell receptor beta chains from one sample sequenced in a study of blood T cell repertoires in COVID-19. TCRdb's copy holds only in-frame clones and misses some; the assay was immunoSEQ multiplex PCR. Here the sample spans about 460,000 clones, around nine tenths being singletons. The sequenced sample consisted of PBMCs or T cells enriched from blood (not recorded which). These receptors all stem from a woman aged 60-75 years who had recovered from COVID-19.

The chain is built from TRBV5-6 and TRBJ2-1; tentative D call: TRBD1 (6 bases). The V gene's germline CDR1 is SGHDT and CDR2 YYEEEE. Trimming shortened V by 3 bases and J by 7 bases, and 17 bases separated the two germline ends. The CDR3 is 15 residues long. The CDR3 loop reads CASSSRGKRGNEQFF. CDR3 nucleotide sequence: TGTGCCAGCAGCTCGAGGGGGAAGCGAGGGAATGAGCAGTTCTTC.

The chain recombines TRBV9 with TRBJ1-1, with 8 bases aligning to TRBD1. Germline lookup yields CDR1 SGDLS and CDR2 YYNGEE. The length of the CDR3 is 18 residues. J lost 2 bases, V lost 0 bases, and 12 bases had no gene match. The CDR3 sequence: CASSVDFYTGGINTEAFF. In nucleotides, the CDR3 is TGTGCCAGCAGCGTAGATTTCTATACAGGGGGGATAAACACTGAAGCTTTCTTT.

This chain's CDR3 is CASTSVATFGEKLFF. The CDR3 nucleotides are TGTGCCAGCACCTCTGTAGCCACCTTCGGGGAAAAACTGTTTTTT. This chain connects TRBV6-6 to TRBJ1-4, with D unclear. V was shortened by 7 bases and J by 8 bases, with 20 bases between the two germline ends. CDR3 length: 15 residues. The germline V gene encodes CDR1 MNHNY and CDR2 SVGAGI (reference sequence).

In DNA, the CDR3 is TGCGCCAGCACCCTACAGGGGATCGAGATGAACACTGAAGCTTTCTTT. This codes for CASTLQGIEMNTEAFF. The chain joins TRBV5-1 to TRBJ1-1, with 7 positions matching TRBD1. After removal of 6 bases from V and 0 bases from J, the junction contained 11 bases not matched to a gene. Germline V gene lookup returns CDR1 SGHRS and CDR2 YFSETQ. The CDR3 runs to 16 residues.

J is TRBJ1-4 and V is TRBV27; no firm D call. V gave up 2 bases and J gave up 1 base, with 8 bases separating them. Germline CDR1 MNHEY, CDR2 SMNVEV (reference sequence). The CDR3 contains 15 residues. The CDR3 region has the DNA TGTGCCAGCAGTTTAAACAGCTTAACTAATGAAAAACTGTTTTTT. Protein product: CASSLNSLTNEKLFF. The whole variable domain, filled in from reference TRBV27 and TRBJ1-4, reads EAQVTQNPRYLITVTGKKLTVTCSQNMNHEYMSWYRQDPGLGLRQIYYSMNVEVTDKGDVPEGYKVSRKEKRNFPLILESPSPNQTSLYFCASSLNSLTNEKLFFGSGTQLSVL.

In DNA, the CDR3 is TGTGCCAGCAATGTACAGATTGAGCAGTACGTC. This translates into CASNVQIEQYV. This chain uses TRBV6-4 with TRBJ2-7; D unclear. Trimming removed 7 bases from V and 7 bases from J, with 11 bases in between. This CDR3 has 11 amino acids. Germline CDR1 reads MRHNA; CDR2 reads SNTAGT.

The V call is TRBV6-5, the J call TRBJ2-7; TRBD1 matches 7 bases. Trimming removed 6 bases from V and 3 bases from J; junction bases left unmatched: 5. This CDR3 is built from 13 residues. Germline V gene lookup returns CDR1 MNHEY and CDR2 SVGAGI. The CDR3 DNA reads as TGTGCCAGCAGCCACAGGGGCCACTACGAGCAGTACGTC. Protein product: CASSHRGHYEQYV.

CDR3 sequence (DNA): TGTGCCAGCAGCCGCACTGAGAATCAGCCCCAGCATTTT. This gives the protein CASSRTENQPQHF. The V call is TRBV6-5, the J call TRBJ1-5, with no clear D. This CDR3 comprises 13 residues. Germline loops: CDR1 MNHEY, CDR2 SVGAGI. The ends were cut back, 6 bases at V and 4 bases at J, with 10 bases in the middle.

In its sample, this clone was seen once. This CDR3 is CAISYGQGAKDTEAFF. DNA for the CDR3: TGTGCCATCAGTTATGGACAGGGGGCGAAGGACACTGAAGCTTTCTTT. The chain recombines TRBV10-3 with TRBJ1-1, with 11 bases aligning to TRBD1. This CDR3 region has 16 residues. Germline lookup yields CDR1 ENHRY and CDR2 SYGVKD. V lost 5 bases, J lost 3 bases, and 8 bases stayed unmatched.

The gene calls are TRBV19 and TRBJ1-1, with 7 bases identical to TRBD1. This CDR3 comprises 12 residues. Germline lookup yields CDR1 LNHDA and CDR2 SQIVND (reference sequence). The J segment lost 8 bases and the V segment lost 5 bases, leaving 5 bases of the junction unmatched. CDR3 nucleotide sequence: TGTGCCAGTAGTCCGATGACAGGGGAAGCTTTCTTT. As protein: CASSPMTGEAFF.

CDR3 amino acids: CASSFYGTSGGKYNEQFF. The CDR3 DNA reads as TGTGCCAGCAGTTTCTACGGGACTAGCGGGGGGAAGTACAATGAGCAGTTCTTC. The chain employs TRBV28 and TRBJ2-1; 15 nucleotides agree with TRBD2. Looked up from germline, CDR1 is MDHEN and CDR2 is SYDVKM. This CDR3 region has 18 residues. V shed 3 bases, J shed 4 bases, and the junction held 7 bases outside the gene matches.

The rearrangement joins TRBV18 to TRBJ2-4; D may be TRBD1 (5 bases). V was clipped by 3 bases and J by 4 bases, with 10 bases between them. The CDR3 runs to 14 residues. Germline V gene sequence: CDR1 KGHSH, CDR2 LQKENI. The CDR3 loop is CASSPGRDKNIQYF. DNA for the CDR3: TGTGCCAGCTCACCGGGCAGGGATAAAAACATTCAGTACTTC.

V usage is TRBV5-1 and J usage is TRBJ2-7; 8 bases are shared with TRBD1. V lost 4 bases and J lost 3; bases outside the gene matches: 3. The CDR3 totals 13 residues. Germline values: CDR1 SGHRS, CDR2 YFSETQ. The CDR3 nucleotides read TGCGCCAGCAGCGTGACAGGGGACTACGAGCAGTACTTC. This encodes CASSVTGDYEQYF.

The chain combines TRBV4-1 with TRBJ2-3, with TRBD2 identical over 11 bases. CDR1 is MGHRA and CDR2 is YSYEKL in the germline V gene. The CDR3 runs 20 residues. Germline trimming cut 5 bases from V and 0 bases from J; bases unmatched to any gene: 16. CDR3 amino acids: CASSSLAGGLLPSSTDTQYF. The CDR3 DNA reads TGCGCCAGCAGCTCCCTAGCGGGGGGCCTTTTACCTTCTAGCACAGATACGCAGTATTTT.

The rearrangement joins TRBV24-1 to TRBJ1-2; D remains ambiguous. CDR3 length: 12 amino acids. The V and J ends lost 9 bases and 7 bases respectively, with 14 bases between them. The germline gives CDR1 KGHDR, CDR2 SFDVKD. CDR3 protein: CATEAGGVGYTF. CDR3 in DNA: TGTGCCACCGAAGCCGGTGGAGTTGGCTACACCTTC.

Worth noting for this clone: The sample has other DNA sequences that encode this CDR3 too. This sequence joins TRBV9 and TRBJ2-2, with 11 bases matching TRBD2. Per germline, CDR1 SGDLS and CDR2 YYNGEE. The CDR3 length is 17 residues. The trim removed 4 bases at V and 1 base at J, leaving 6 bases unmatched. This CDR3 reads CASSPRTSGGNTGELFF. CDR3 nucleotides: TGTGCCAGCAGCCCCAGAACTAGCGGGGGGAACACCGGGGAGCTGTTTTTT.

J is TRBJ1-5 and V is TRBV6-1; no definite D call. The length of the CDR3 is 15 residues. Trimming removed 0 bases at V and 4 bases at J, with 10 bases between. Germline CDR1 and CDR2: MNHNS and SASEGT. CDR3 amino acids: CASSEAWWQNQPQHF. The CDR3 DNA sequence: TGTGCCAGCAGTGAAGCTTGGTGGCAAAATCAGCCCCAGCATTTT.

The gene calls are TRBV24-1 and TRBJ2-7; a weak D match, TRBD1 (5 bases). The CDR3 contains 14 residues. V lost 8 bases to trimming and J lost 3 bases, with 16 bases between them. CDR1 and CDR2 from the germline V gene are KGHDR and SFDVKD. This chain's CDR3 is CATNPGSRGYEQYV. CDR3 coding DNA: TGTGCCACCAACCCCGGGTCTAGGGGCTACGAGCAGTACGTC.

The gene calls are TRBV19 and TRBJ1-5, with D tentatively TRBD1 (6 bases). The CDR3 runs 17 residues. Trimming took off 3 bases at V and 0 bases at J, with 15 bases between the two ends. Germline V gene lookup returns CDR1 LNHDA and CDR2 SQIVND (reference sequence). The CDR3 coding sequence is TGTGCCAGTAGTATTAAGACAGGCGGAACTAGCAATCAGCCCCAGCATTTT. It encodes CASSIKTGGTSNQPQHF.

This clone was recorded a few times. This chain uses TRBV4-1 with TRBJ1-6; no firm D call. Germline-derived CDR1 and CDR2 are MGHRA and YSYEKL. Between the trimmed V and J ends, which lost 1 base and 4 bases, there was a span of 11 bases. This CDR3 contains 16 residues. The CDR3 region has the DNA TGCGCCAGCAGCCAAGCTTTCCCGGGATATAATTCACCCCTCCACTTT. It yields the protein CASSQAFPGYNSPLHF.

V gene TRBV15 combines with J gene TRBJ2-3; 8 bases align to TRBD2. The germline V gene encodes CDR1 LNHNV and CDR2 YYDKDF (reference sequence). The CDR3 is made up of 13 amino acids. Trimming at V came to 4 bases and at J to 4 bases, leaving 1 base not matched to a gene. The CDR3 nucleotides read TGTGCCACCAGCACGGGGGGGGCAGATACGCAGTATTTT. Encoded protein: CATSTGGADTQYF.

The J gene is TRBJ1-5, the V gene TRBV5-8; D is perhaps TRBD1 (5 bases). The CDR3 covers 17 residues. The germline V gene has CDR1 SGHTS and CDR2 YDEGEE. Trimming removed 3 bases from V and 0 bases from J, with 16 bases in between. The CDR3, as DNA: TGTGCCAGCAGCTGGATGGCGGGGGGAAATAGCAATCAGCCCCAGCATTTT. Residues: CASSWMAGGNSNQPQHF.

Regarding this clone: Other DNA variants within this sample encode the same CDR3. This chain joins TRBV27 and TRBJ2-7, with 7 bases matching TRBD2. V shed 7 bases, J shed 0 bases, and the junction held 6 bases outside the gene matches. The germline gives CDR1 MNHEY, CDR2 SMNVEV (reference sequence). There are 14 residues in the CDR3. The CDR3 protein is CASTRGGSSYEQYF. CDR3 DNA: TGTGCCAGCACGCGTGGCGGGAGCTCCTACGAGCAGTACTTC.

V gene TRBV7-9 combines with J gene TRBJ1-2; 10 bases align to TRBD1. Germline CDR1 reads SEHNR; CDR2 reads FQNEAQ (reference sequence). Trimming took 3 bases from V and 7 from J; bases not matched to a gene: 14. The CDR3 extends over 17 amino acids. In DNA form, the CDR3 reads TGTGCCAGCAGCTTCCCCGGGACAGGGGTCGGTCAAAGTGGCTACACCTTC. Residues: CASSFPGTGVGQSGYTF.

V is TRBV29-1 and J is TRBJ1-2; weak D call: TRBD1 (5 bases). The V end was cut by 4 bases, the J end by 6 bases, with 9 bases between. From germline, CDR1 is SQVTM and CDR2 ANQGSEA. The CDR3 contains 11 residues. CDR3 protein: CSVAGRDGYTF. CDR3 sequence (DNA): TGCAGCGTTGCAGGGAGGGATGGCTACACCTTC.

This chain connects TRBV6-5 to TRBJ1-3; 10 bases agree with TRBD1. J lost 8 bases, V lost 8 bases, and 12 bases had no gene match. CDR1 is MNHEY and CDR2 is SVGAGI in the germline V gene. This CDR3 is built from 15 residues. The CDR3 DNA reads TGTGCCAGCCGCCGATTGACAGGGGGCTCGGACACCATATATTTT. This sequence encodes CASRRLTGGSDTIYF.

The chain joins TRBV10-1 to TRBJ1-2, with D perhaps TRBD1 (5 bases). The CDR3 spans 13 residues. Germline CDR1 WNHNN, CDR2 SYGVQD (reference sequence). Trimming took off 8 bases at V and 6 bases at J, with 16 bases between the two ends. This CDR3 reads CASDVPGLDGYTF. The CDR3 DNA follows: TGCGCCAGCGACGTCCCAGGGTTAGATGGCTACACCTTC.

This clone was observed once. The V and J genes are TRBV4-1 and TRBJ1-4; 9 bases map to TRBD1. The CDR3 spans 16 residues. J gave up 5 bases and V 4 bases, and 8 bases lay outside the gene matches. Germline-derived CDR1 and CDR2 are MGHRA and YSYEKL. This CDR3 is CASSPDRGEGNEKLFF. CDR3 coding DNA: TGCGCCAGCAGCCCGGACAGGGGAGAGGGGAATGAAAAACTGTTTTTT.

The gene calls are TRBV13 and TRBJ2-3; TRBD1 aligns across 7 bases. The junction had 8 bases not matched to a gene; V was cut back by 5 bases and J by 3 bases. Germline CDR1 and CDR2: PRHDT and FYEKMQ (reference sequence). The length of the CDR3 is 15 residues. For the CDR3, the DNA is TGTGCCAGCAGCGTCCTACAGGGGAGTACAGATACGCAGTATTTT. It codes for CASSVLQGSTDTQYF.